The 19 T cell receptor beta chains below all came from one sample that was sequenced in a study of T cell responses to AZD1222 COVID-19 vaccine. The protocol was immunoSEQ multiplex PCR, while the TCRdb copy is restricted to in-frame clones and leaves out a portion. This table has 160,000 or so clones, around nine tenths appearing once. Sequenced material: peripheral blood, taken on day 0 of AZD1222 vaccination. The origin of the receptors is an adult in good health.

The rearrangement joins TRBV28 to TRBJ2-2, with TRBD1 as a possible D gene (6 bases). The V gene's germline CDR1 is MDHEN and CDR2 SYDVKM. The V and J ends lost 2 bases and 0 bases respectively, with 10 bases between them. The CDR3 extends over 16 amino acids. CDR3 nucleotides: TGTGCCAGCAGTTTAGCCGGGACACCGAACACCGGGGAGCTGTTTTTT. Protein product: CASSLAGTPNTGELFF.

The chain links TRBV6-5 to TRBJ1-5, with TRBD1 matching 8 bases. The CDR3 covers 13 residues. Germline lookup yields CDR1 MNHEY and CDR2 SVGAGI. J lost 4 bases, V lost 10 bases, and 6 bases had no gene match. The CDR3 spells CATKQGVNQPQHF. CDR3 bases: TGTGCCACCAAACAGGGGGTTAATCAGCCCCAGCATTTT.

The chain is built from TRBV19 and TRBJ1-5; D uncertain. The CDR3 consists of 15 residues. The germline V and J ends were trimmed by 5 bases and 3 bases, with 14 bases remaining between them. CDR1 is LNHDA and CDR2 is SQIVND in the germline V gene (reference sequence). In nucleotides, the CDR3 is TGTGCCAGTAGTGGGGTCGACATGGTCAATCAGCCCCAGCATTTT. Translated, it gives CASSGVDMVNQPQHF.

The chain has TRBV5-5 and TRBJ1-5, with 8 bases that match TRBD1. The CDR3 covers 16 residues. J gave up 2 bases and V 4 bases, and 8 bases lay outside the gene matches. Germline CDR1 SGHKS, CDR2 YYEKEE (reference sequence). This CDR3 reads CASSGGQGVGNQPQHF. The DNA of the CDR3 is TGTGCCAGCAGCGGCGGACAGGGAGTGGGCAATCAGCCCCAGCATTTT.

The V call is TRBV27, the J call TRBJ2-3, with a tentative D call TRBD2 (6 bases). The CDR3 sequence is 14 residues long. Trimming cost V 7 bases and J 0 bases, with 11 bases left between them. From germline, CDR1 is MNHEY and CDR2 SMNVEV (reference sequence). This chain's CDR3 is CASTGTLSTDTQYF. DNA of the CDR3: TGTGCCAGCACCGGGACTCTCAGCACAGATACGCAGTATTTT.

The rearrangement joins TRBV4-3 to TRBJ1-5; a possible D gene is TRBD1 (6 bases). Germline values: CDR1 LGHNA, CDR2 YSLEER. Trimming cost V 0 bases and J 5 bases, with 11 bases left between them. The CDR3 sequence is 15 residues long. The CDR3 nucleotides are TGCGCCAGCAGCCAAGACGCAGGGGAAGATCAGCCCCAGCATTTT. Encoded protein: CASSQDAGEDQPQHF.

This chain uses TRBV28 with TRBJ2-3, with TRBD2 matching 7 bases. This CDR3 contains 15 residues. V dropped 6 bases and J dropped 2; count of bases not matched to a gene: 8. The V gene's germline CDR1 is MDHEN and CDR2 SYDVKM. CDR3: CASSPRGGPTDTQYF. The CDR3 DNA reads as TGTGCCAGCAGCCCCCGGGGAGGGCCCACAGATACGCAGTATTTT.

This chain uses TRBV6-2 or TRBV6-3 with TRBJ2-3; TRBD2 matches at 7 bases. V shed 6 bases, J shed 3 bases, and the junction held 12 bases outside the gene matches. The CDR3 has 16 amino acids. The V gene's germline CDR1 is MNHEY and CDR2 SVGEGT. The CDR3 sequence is CASSPFPRAGTDTQYF. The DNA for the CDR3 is TGTGCCAGCAGCCCATTCCCCCGAGCGGGGACAGATACGCAGTATTTT.

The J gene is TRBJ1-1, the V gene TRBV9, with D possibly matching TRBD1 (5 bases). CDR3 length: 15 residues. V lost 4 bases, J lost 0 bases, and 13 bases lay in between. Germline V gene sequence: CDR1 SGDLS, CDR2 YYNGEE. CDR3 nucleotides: TGTGCCAGCAGCAGGGGCAGGGACGTGAACACTGAAGCTTTCTTT. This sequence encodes CASSRGRDVNTEAFF.

CDR3 sequence reads: CASSMGQEYWGVGNEQFF. The CDR3 coding sequence is TGTGCCAGTAGTATGGGACAGGAATACTGGGGGGTGGGAAATGAGCAGTTCTTC. The V and J genes are TRBV19 and TRBJ2-1; 8 bases are shared with TRBD1. V trimming: 3 bases; J trimming: 7 bases; junction bases outside the gene matches: 17. Germline lookup yields CDR1 LNHDA and CDR2 SQIVND (reference sequence). The CDR3 runs to 18 residues.

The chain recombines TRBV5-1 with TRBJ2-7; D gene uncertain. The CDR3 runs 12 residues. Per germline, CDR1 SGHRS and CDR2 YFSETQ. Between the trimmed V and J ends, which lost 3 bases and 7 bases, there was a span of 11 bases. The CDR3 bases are TGCGCCAGCAGCTCCCAGACCTTGGAGCAGTACTTC. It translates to CASSSQTLEQYF.

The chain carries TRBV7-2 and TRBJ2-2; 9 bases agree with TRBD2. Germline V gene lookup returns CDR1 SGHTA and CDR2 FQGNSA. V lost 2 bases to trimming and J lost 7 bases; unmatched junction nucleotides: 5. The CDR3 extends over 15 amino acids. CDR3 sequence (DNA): TGTGCCAGCAGCTTAAGGCGGGGGGGCAGCGGGGAGCTGTTTTTT. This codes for CASSLRRGGSGELFF.

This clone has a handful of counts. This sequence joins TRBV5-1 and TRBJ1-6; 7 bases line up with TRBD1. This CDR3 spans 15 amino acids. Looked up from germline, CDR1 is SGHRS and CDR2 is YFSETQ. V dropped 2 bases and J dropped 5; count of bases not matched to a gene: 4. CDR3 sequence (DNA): TGCGCCAGCAGCTTAACCGGGACAGATAATTCACCCCTCCACTTT. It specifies CASSLTGTDNSPLHF.

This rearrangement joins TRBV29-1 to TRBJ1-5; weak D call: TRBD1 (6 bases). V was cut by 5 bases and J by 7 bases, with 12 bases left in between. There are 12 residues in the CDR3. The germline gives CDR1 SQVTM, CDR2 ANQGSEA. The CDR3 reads CSVKQGEQPQHF. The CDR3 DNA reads TGCAGCGTTAAACAGGGCGAGCAGCCCCAGCATTTT. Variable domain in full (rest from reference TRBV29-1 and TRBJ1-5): SAVISQKPSRDICQRGTSLTIQCQVDSQVTMMFWYRQQPGQSLTLIATANQGSEATYESGFVIDKFPISRPNLTFSTLTVSNMSPEDSSIYLCSVKQGEQPQHFGDGTRLSIL.

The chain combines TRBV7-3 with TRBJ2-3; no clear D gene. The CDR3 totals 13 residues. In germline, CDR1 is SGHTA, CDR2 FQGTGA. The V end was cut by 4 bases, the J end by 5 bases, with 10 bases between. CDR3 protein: CASSSSSGDTQYF. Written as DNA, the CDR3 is TGTGCCAGCAGCTCCTCGTCCGGAGATACGCAGTATTTT.

In nucleotides, the CDR3 is TGTGCCAGCAGTGTGGGACAGGGTGCTGGGTTGGGCAATCAGCCCCAGCATTTT. Translated, it gives CASSVGQGAGLGNQPQHF. The chain uses TRBV28 and TRBJ1-5, with 9 bases fitting TRBD1. The CDR3 is 18 amino acids. Germline-derived CDR1 and CDR2 are MDHEN and SYDVKM. V trimming: 5 bases; J trimming: 2 bases; junction bases outside the gene matches: 13.

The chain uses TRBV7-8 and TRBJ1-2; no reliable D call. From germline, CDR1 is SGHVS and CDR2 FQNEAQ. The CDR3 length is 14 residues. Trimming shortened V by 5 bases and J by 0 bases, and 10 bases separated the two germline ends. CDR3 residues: CASSHPGSNYGYTF. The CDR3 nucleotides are TGTGCCAGCAGCCATCCCGGCTCTAACTATGGCTACACCTTC. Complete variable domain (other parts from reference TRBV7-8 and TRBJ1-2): GAGVSQSPRYKVAKRGQDVALRCDPISGHVSLFWYQQALGQGPEFLTYFQNEAQLDKSGLPSDRFFAERPEGSVSTLKIQRTQQEDSAVYLCASSHPGSNYGYTFGSGTRLTVV.

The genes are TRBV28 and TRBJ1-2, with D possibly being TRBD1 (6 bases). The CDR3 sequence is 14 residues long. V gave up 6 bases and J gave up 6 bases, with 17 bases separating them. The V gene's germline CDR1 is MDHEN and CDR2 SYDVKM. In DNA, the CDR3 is TGTGCCAGCAGCATCTACCAGGGGATCCATGGCTACACCTTC. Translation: CASSIYQGIHGYTF.

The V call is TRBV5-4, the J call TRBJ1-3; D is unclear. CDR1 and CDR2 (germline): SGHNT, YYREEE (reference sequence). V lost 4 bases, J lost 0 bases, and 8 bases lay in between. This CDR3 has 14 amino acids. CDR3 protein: CASSLVGSGNTIYF. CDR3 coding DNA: TGTGCCAGCAGCCTCGTGGGCTCTGGAAACACCATATATTTT.